This TCR beta chain was retrieved from a study of blood T cells in healthy people across ages. The authors ran a second PCR of about 7 to 12 cycles using a sample-barcoded 5' primer and a J-beta primer mix. TCRdb re-derived calls from the 5' RACE reads in MiXCR, one entry per CDR3 protein. Of 750,000 to 950,000 distinct CDR3 sequences detected, 20% to 30% appear once; the ten largest clones hold approximately 2.9%. Germline V lookup: CDR1 SGHAT, CDR2 FQNNGV. V was trimmed by 6 bases and J by 9 bases, leaving 12 bases between them. This CDR3 region has 12 residues. The draw of peripheral blood yielded around 10 milliliters from each donor. Isolation recovered at least 6.5 million PBMCs from every sample. These same records also appear under a second study, on T cells of mothers and their children. That study reports: Thymic selection molds TCR recombination products alike in related and unrelated pairs.

Material: blood. The chain has TRBV11-2 and TRBJ2-1; D assignment may be TRBD1 or TRBD2 (5 bases each). The TCR sequence derives from a boy aged 5 to 17 in good health. The CDR3 DNA sequence: TGTGCCAGCAGTGTGCAGAGGGGTGAGCAGTTCTTC. Amino acids: CASSVQRGEQFF.